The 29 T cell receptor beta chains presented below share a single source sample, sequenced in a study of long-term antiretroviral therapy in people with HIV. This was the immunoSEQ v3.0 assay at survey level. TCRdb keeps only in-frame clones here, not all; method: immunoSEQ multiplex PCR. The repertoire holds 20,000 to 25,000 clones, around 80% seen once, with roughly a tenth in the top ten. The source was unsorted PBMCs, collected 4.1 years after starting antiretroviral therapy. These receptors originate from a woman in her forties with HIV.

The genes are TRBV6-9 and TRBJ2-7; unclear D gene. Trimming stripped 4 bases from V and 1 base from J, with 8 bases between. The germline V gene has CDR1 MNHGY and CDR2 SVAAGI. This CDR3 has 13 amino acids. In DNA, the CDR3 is TGTGCCAGCAGTTCCCAAAGTTCCTACGAGCAGTACTTC. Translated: CASSSQSSYEQYF.

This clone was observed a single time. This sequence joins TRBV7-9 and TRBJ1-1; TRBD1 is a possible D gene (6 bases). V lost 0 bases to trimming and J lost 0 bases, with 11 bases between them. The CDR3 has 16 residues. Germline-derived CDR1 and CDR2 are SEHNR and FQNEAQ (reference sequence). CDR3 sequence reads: CASSLARDIMNTEAFF. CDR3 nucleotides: TGTGCCAGCAGCTTAGCGCGGGACATCATGAACACTGAAGCTTTCTTT.

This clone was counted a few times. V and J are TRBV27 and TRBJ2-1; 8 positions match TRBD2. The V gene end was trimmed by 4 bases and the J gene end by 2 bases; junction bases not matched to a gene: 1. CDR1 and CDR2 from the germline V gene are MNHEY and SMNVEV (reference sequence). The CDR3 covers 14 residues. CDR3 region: CASSYGGAYNEQFF. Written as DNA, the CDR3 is TGTGCCAGCAGTTACGGGGGGGCCTACAATGAGCAGTTCTTC.

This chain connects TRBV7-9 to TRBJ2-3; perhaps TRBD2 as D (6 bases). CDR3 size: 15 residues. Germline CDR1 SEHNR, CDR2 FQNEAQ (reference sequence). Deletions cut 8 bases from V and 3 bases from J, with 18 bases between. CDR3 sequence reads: CASPGSGLLTDTQYF. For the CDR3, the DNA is TGTGCCAGCCCCGGAAGCGGGCTCCTTACAGATACGCAGTATTTT.

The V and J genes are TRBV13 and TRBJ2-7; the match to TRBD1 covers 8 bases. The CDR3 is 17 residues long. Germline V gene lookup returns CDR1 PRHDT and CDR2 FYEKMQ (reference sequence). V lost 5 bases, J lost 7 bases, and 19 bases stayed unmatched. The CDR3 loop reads CASSTGQGGASTSEQYF. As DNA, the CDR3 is TGTGCCAGCAGCACAGGACAGGGCGGCGCTTCGACGAGTGAGCAGTACTTC.

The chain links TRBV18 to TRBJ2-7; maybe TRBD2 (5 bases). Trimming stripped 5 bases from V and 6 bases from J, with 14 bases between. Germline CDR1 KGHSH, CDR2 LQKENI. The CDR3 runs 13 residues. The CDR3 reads CASSSTPSGEQYF. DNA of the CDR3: TGTGCCAGCTCATCAACCCCCAGCGGCGAGCAGTACTTC.

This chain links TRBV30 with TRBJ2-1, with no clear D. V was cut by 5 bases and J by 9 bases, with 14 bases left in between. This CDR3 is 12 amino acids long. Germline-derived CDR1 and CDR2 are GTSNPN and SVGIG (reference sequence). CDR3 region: CAWSAPRAEQFF. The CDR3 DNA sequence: TGTGCCTGGTCAGCCCCAAGAGCTGAGCAGTTCTTC.

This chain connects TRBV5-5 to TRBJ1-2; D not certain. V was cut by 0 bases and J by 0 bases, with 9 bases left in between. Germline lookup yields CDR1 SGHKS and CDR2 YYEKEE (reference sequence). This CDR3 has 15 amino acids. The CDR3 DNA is TGTGCCAGCAGCTTGGCATCGGGCGCTAACTATGGCTACACCTTC. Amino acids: CASSLASGANYGYTF.

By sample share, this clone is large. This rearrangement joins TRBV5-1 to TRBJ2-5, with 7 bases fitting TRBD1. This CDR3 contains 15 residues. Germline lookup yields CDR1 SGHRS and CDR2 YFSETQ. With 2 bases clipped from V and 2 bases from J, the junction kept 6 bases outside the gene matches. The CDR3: CASSLDRVGQETQYF. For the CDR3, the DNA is TGCGCCAGCAGCTTAGACAGGGTCGGGCAAGAGACCCAGTACTTC.

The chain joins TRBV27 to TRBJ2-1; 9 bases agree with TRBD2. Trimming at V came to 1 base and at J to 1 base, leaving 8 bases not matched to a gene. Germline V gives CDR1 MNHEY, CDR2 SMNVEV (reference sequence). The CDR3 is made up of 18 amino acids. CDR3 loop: CASSLYPSGTSSYNEQFF. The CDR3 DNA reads TGTGCCAGCAGTTTATACCCTAGCGGGACTTCTTCCTACAATGAGCAGTTCTTC.

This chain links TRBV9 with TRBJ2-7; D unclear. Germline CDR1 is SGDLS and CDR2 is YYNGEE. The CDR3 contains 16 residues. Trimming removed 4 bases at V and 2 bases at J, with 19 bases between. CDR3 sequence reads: CASSPERRTITYEQYF. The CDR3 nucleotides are TGTGCCAGCAGCCCCGAAAGGCGGACGATCACCTACGAGCAGTACTTC.

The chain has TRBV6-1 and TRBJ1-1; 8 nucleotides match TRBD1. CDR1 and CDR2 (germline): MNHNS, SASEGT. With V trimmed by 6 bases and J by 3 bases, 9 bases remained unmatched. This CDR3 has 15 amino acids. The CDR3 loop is CASRDRVSRYTEAFF. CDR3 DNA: TGTGCCAGCAGGGACAGGGTGTCGAGATACACTGAAGCTTTCTTT.

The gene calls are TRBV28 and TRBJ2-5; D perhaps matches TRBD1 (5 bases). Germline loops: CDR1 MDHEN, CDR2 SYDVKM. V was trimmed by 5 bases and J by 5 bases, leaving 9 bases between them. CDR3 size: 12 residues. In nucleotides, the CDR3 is TGTGCCAGCAGTCCAGGGTACGAGACCCAGTACTTC. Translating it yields CASSPGYETQYF.

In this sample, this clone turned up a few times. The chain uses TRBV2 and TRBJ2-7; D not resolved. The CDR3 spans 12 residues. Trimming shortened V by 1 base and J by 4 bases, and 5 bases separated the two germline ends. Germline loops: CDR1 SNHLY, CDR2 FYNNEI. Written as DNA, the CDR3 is TGTGCCAGCAGTGAAGGAGAATACGAGCAGTACTTC. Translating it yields CASSEGEYEQYF. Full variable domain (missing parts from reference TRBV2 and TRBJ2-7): EPEVTQTPSHQVTQMGQEVILRCVPISNHLYFYWYRQILGQKVEFLVSFYNNEISEKSEIFDDQFSVERPDGSNFTLKIRSTKLEDSAMYFCASSEGEYEQYFGPGTRLTVT.

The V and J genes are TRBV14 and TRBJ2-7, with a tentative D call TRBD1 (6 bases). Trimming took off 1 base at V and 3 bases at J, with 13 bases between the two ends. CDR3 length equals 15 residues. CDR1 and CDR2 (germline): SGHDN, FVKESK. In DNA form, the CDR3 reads TGTGCCAGCAGCCAAGGTGACAGGCTAGACTACGAGCAGTACTTC. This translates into CASSQGDRLDYEQYF.

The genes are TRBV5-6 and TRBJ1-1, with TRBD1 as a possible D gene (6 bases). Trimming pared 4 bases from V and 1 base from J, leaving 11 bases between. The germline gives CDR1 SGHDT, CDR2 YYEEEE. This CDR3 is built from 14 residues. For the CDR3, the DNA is TGTGCCAGCAGCCGCGACAGGTGGAACACTGAAGCTTTCTTT. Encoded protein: CASSRDRWNTEAFF.

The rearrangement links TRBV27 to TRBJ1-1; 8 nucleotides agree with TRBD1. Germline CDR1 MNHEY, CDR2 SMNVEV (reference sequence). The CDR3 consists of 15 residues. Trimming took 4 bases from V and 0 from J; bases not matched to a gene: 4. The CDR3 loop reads CASSSRQGMNTEAFF. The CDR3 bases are TGTGCCAGCAGTTCAAGACAGGGGATGAACACTGAAGCTTTCTTT.

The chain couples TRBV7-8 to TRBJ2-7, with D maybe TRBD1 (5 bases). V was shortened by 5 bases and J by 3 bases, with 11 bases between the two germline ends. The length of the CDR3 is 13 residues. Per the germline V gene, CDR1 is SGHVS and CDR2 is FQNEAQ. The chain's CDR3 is CASSQGQNYEQYF. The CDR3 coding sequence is TGTGCCAGCAGCCAGGGCCAGAACTACGAGCAGTACTTC.

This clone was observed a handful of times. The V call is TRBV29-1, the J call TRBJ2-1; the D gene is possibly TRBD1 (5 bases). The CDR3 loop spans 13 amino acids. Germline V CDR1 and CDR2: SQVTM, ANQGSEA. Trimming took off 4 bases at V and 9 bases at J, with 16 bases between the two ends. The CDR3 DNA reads TGCAGCGTTGTCTTACCTGTTCAGGGTGAGCAGTTCTTC. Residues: CSVVLPVQGEQFF.

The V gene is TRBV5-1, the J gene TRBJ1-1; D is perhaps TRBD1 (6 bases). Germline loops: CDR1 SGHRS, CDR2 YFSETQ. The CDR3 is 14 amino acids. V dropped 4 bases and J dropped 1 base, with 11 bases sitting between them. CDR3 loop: CASSLQTGNTEAFF. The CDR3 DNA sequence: TGCGCCAGCAGCCTACAGACAGGGAACACTGAAGCTTTCTTT.

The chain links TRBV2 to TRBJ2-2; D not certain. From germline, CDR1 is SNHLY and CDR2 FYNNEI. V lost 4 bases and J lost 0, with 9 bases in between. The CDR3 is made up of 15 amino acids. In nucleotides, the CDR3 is TGTGCCAGCAGTGCAAGGGAAGCGAACACCGGGGAGCTGTTTTTT. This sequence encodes CASSAREANTGELFF.

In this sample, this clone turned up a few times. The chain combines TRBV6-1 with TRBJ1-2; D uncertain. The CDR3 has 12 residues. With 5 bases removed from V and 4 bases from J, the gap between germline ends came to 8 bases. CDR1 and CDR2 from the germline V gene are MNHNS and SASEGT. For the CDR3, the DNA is TGTGCCAGCAGTTTAGTAGGCTATGGCTACACCTTC. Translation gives CASSLVGYGYTF.

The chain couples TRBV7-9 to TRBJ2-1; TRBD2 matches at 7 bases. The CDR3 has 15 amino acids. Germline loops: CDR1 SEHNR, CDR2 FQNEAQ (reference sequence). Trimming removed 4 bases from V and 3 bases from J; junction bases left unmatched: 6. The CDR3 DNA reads TGTGCCAGCAGCTATCCTGGGGGGGACTACAATGAGCAGTTCTTC. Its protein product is CASSYPGGDYNEQFF.

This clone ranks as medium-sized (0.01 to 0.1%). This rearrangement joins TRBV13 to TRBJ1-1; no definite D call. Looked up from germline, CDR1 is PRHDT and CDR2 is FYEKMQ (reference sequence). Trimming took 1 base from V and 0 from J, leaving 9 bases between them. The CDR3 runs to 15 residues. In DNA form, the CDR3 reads TGTGCCAGCAGCTTAGCAGGAGGGATGAACACTGAAGCTTTCTTT. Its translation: CASSLAGGMNTEAFF.

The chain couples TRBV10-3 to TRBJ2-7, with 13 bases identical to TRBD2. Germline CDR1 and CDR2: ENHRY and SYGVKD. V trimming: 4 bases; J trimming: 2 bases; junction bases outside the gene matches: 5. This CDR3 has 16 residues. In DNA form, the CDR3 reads TGTGCCATCAGTGGACTAGCGGGAGGCGATGCCTACGAGCAGTACTTC. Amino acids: CAISGLAGGDAYEQYF.

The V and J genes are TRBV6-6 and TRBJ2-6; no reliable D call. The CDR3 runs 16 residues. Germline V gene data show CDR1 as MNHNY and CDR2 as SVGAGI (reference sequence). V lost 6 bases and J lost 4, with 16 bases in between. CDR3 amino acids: CASSQSPPVGANVLTF. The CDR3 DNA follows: TGTGCCAGCAGCCAGTCACCCCCCGTCGGGGCCAACGTCCTGACTTTC.

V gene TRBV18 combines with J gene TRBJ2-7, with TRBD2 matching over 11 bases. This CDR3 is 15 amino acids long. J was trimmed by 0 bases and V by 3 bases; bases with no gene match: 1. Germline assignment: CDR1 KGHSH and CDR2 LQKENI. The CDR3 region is CASSPGTSGSYEQYF. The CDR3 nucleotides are TGTGCCAGCTCACCCGGGACTAGCGGCTCCTACGAGCAGTACTTC.

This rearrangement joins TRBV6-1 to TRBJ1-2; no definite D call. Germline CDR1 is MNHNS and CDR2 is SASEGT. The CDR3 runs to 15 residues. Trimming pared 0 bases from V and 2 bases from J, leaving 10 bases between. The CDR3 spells CASSEAGGANYGYTF. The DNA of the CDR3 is TGTGCCAGCAGTGAAGCAGGTGGAGCCAACTATGGCTACACCTTC.

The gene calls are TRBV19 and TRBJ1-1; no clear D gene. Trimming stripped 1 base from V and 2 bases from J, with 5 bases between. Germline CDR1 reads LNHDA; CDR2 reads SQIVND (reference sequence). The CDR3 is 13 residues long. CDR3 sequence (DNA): TGTGCCAGTAGTATAGGGCACAACACTGAAGCTTTCTTT. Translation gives CASSIGHNTEAFF.